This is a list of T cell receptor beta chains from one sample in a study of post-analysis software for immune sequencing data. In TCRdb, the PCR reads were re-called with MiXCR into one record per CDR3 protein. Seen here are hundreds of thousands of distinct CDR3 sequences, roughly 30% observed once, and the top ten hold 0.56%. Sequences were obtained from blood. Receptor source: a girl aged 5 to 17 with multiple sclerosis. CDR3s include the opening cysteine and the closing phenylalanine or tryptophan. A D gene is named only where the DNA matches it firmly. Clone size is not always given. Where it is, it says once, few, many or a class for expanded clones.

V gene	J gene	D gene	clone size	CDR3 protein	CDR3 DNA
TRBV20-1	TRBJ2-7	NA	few	CSARKGGGYSYEQYF	TGCAGTGCGAGGAAGGGGGGTGGATACTCCTACGAGCAGTACTTC
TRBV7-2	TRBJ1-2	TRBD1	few	CASSPPTTGEVGCTF	TGTGCCAGCAGCCCACCCACGACAGGGGAAGTTGGCTGCACCTTC
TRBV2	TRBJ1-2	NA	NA	CASRYGNYGYTF	TGTGCCAGCCGCTACGGGAACTATGGCTACACCTTC
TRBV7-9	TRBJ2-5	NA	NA	CASSLRRGETQYF	TGTGCCAGCAGCTTAAGGCGGGGAGAGACCCAGTACTTC
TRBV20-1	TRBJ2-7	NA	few	CSARGGGHTTYEQYF	TGCAGTGCTAGAGGTGGGGGACACACCACCTACGAGCAGTACTTC
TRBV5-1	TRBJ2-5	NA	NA	CASSLDYLGETQYF	TGCGCCAGCAGCTTGGACTATTTGGGAGAGACCCAGTACTTC
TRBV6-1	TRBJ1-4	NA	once	CASSESEKLFF	TGTGCCAGCAGTGAGAGTGAAAAACTGTTTTTT
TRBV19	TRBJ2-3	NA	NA	CASSMEGRPIDTQYF	TGTGCCAGTAGTATGGAGGGGCGTCCGATTGATACGCAGTATTTT
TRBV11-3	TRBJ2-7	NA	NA	CASSLQGYNEQYF	TGTGCCAGCAGCTTACAGGGGTACAATGAGCAGTACTTC
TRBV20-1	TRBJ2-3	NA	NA	CSARGRPFGDTQYF	TGCAGTGCTAGGGGCAGGCCCTTTGGAGATACGCAGTATTTT
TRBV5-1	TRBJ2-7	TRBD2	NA	CASSLIPSGLAALRSYEQYF	TGCGCCAGCAGCTTGATACCTTCGGGACTAGCTGCCTTGCGCTCCTACGAGCAGTACTTC
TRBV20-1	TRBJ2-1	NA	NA	CSARLPGSYNEQFF	TGCAGTGCTAGACTTCCTGGTTCCTACAATGAGCAGTTCTTC
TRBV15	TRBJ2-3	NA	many	CATSKQDTQYF	TGTGCCACCAGCAAACAAGATACGCAGTATTTT
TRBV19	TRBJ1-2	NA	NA	CASRAGSGNGYTF	TGTGCCAGTAGGGCCGGATCAGGGAATGGCTACACCTTC
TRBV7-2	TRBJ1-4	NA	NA	CASSFTGTVTNEKLFF	TGTGCCAGCAGCTTCACAGGGACTGTAACTAATGAAAAACTGTTTTTT
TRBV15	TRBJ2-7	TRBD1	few	CATSSLYRGEQYF	TGTGCCACCAGCAGCCTTTACAGGGGCGAGCAGTACTTC
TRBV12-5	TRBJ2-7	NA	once	CANGLPPGRIYEQYF	TGTGCTAATGGTTTGCCGCCCGGACGGATCTACGAGCAGTACTTC
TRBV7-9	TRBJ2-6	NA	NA	CASSLGIGANVLTF	TGTGCCAGCAGCTTAGGGATTGGGGCCAACGTCCTGACTTTC
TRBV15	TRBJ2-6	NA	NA	CATQGWGVIGGANVLTF	TGTGCCACCCAGGGATGGGGGGTAATCGGTGGGGCCAACGTCCTGACTTTC
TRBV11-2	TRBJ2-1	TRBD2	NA	CASSLRAGDEQFF	TGTGCCAGCAGCTTGCGGGCGGGGGATGAGCAGTTCTTC
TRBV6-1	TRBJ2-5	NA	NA	CASRTVETQYF	TGTGCCAGTCGGACAGTAGAGACCCAGTACTTC
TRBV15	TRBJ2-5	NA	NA	CATSRDGEPQETQYF	TGTGCCACCAGCAGAGATGGGGAGCCCCAAGAGACCCAGTACTTC
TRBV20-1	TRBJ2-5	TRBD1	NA	CSARDRGFGAQYF	TGCAGTGCTAGGGACAGGGGGTTTGGGGCCCAGTACTTC
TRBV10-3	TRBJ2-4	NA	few	CAINTGPPAKNIQYF	TGTGCCATCAATACGGGACCGCCTGCCAAAAACATTCAGTACTTC
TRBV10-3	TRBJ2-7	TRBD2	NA	CAISPGTSGTYEQYF	TGTGCCATCAGTCCCGGGACTAGCGGGACCTACGAGCAGTACTTC
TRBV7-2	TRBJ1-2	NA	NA	CASSSLGGYGYTF	TGTGCCAGCAGCTCCCTCGGGGGCTATGGCTACACCTTC
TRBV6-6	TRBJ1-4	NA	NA	CASSYPGSNEKLFF	TGTGCCAGCAGTTATCCGGGCTCAAATGAAAAACTGTTTTTT
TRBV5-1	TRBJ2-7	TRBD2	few	CASSLEGLAGGGRILEQYF	TGCGCCAGCAGCTTGGAGGGACTAGCGGGAGGAGGTCGGATCCTCGAGCAGTACTTC
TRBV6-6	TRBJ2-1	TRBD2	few	CASSYGLAGESYNEQFF	TGTGCCAGCAGTTACGGGTTAGCGGGAGAGTCCTACAATGAGCAGTTCTTC
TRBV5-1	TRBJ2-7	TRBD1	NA	CASSFGQGAPEQYF	TGCGCCAGCAGCTTCGGACAGGGGGCTCCCGAGCAGTACTTC
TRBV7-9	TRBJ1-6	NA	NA	CASSLVGGAFGNSPLHF	TGTGCCAGCAGCTTAGTCGGGGGAGCCTTTGGAAATTCACCCCTCCACTTT
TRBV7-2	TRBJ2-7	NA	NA	CAGSLASGGTYYEQYF	TGTGCCGGCAGCTTAGCTAGTGGCGGGACCTACTACGAGCAGTACTTC
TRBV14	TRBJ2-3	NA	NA	CASSPRAGVQDTQYF	TGTGCCAGCAGCCCCCGGGCCGGGGTTCAGGATACGCAGTATTTT
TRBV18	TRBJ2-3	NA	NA	CAGSPPNRGTDTQYF	TGTGCCGGCTCACCACCGAACAGGGGCACAGATACGCAGTATTTT
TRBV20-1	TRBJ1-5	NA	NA	CSASIGLGQPQHF	TGCAGTGCTAGCATTGGGTTGGGGCAGCCCCAGCATTTT
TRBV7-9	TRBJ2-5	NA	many	CASSLLNQETQYF	TGTGCCAGCAGCCTCCTGAATCAAGAGACCCAGTACTTC
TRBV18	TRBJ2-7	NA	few	CASSPAGLISYEQYF	TGTGCCAGCTCACCCGCGGGACTGATCTCCTACGAGCAGTACTTC
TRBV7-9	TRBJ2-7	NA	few	CASSLGSSAEQYF	TGTGCCAGCAGCTTAGGGAGTAGCGCCGAGCAGTACTTC
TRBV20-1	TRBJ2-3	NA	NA	CSASNPSTDTQNF	TGCAGTGCTAGTAACCCTAGCACAGATACGCAGAATTTT
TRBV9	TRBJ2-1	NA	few	CASSVKVGINNEQFF	TGTGCCAGCAGCGTAAAAGTAGGGATAAACAATGAGCAGTTCTTC